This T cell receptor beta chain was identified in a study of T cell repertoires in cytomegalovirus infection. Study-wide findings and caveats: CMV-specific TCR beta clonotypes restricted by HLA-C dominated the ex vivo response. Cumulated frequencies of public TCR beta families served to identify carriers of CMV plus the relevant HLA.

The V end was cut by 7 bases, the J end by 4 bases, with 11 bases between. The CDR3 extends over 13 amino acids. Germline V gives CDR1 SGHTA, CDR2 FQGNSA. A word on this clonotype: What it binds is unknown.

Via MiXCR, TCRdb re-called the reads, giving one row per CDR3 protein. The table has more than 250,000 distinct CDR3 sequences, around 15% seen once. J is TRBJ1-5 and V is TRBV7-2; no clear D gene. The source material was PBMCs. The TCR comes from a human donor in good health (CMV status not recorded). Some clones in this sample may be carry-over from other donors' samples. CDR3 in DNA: TGTGCCAGCACCCCGGGTCCGAATCAGCCCCAGCATTTT. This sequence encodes CASTPGPNQPQHF. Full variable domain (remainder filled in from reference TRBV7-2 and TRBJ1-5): GAGVSQSPSNKVTEKGKDVELRCDPISGHTALYWYRQSLGQGLEFLIYFQGNSAPDKSGLPSDRFSAERTGGSVSTLTIQRTQQEDSAVYLCASTPGPNQPQHFGDGTRLSIL.